This TCR beta chain appears in the sequencing data of a study of CD8 T cells in ankylosing spondylitis. Whole-study results and caveats: Peripheral blood held disease-linked clones only at relatively low frequency, and these were CD8+.

This clonotype was seen ten or more times. Its antigen is unknown. Each TCR beta library was made by quantitative 5'-RACE that incorporated molecular barcodes. TCRdb redid the calling of the 5' RACE reads with MiXCR, one entry per CDR3 protein. The data contain around 140,000 distinct CDR3 sequences, over 9.5% of them singletons. Sample: blood, either unsorted or a sorted T cell fraction (not recorded which). The receptor was derived from a female donor with ankylosing spondylitis or in good health (not recorded which).

CDR3 in amino acids: CASSSGTVSETQYF. The CDR3 DNA follows: TGTGCCAGCAGTTCCGGGACAGTTTCGGAGACCCAGTACTTC. The chain combines TRBV28 with TRBJ2-5, with 7 bases lining up with TRBD1. CDR3 length: 14 residues. Germline values: CDR1 MDHEN, CDR2 SYDVKM. The V segment lost 4 bases and the J segment 5 bases; nucleotides outside the gene matches: 7.